This passage covers 20 T cell receptor beta chains from one sample sequenced in a study of shared clonotypes between healthy human individuals. TCRdb's copy holds only in-frame clones and misses some; the assay was immunoSEQ multiplex PCR. The sample lists roughly 2.2 million clones, over 85% occurring once. The sample was naive CD4+ T cells from PBMCs. Subset defined: CD45RA+ positively selected. These receptors originate from a man between 18 and 29 years old in good health. Some clones in this sample may be carry-over from other donors' samples.

The chain combines TRBV11-2 with TRBJ2-1; a possible D gene is TRBD2 (5 bases). V was shortened by 6 bases and J by 7 bases, with 19 bases between the two germline ends. Germline values: CDR1 SGHAT, CDR2 FQNNGV. The CDR3 is made up of 15 amino acids. Written as DNA, the CDR3 is TGTGCCAGCAGGTCACTCGAAGGCGGGCGGAATGAGCAGTTCTTC. This codes for CASRSLEGGRNEQFF. Drawing the rest from reference TRBV11-2 and TRBJ2-1, the complete variable domain is EAGVAQSPRYKIIEKRQSVAFWCNPISGHATLYWYQQILGQGPKLLIQFQNNGVVDDSQLPKDRFSAERLKGVDSTLKIQPAKLEDSAVYLCASRSLEGGRNEQFFGPGTRLTVL.

The chain carries TRBV7-3 and TRBJ2-3; weak D call: TRBD2 (5 bases). The germline gives CDR1 SGHTA, CDR2 FQGTGA. V lost 6 bases and J lost 2, with 9 bases in between. This CDR3 comprises 13 residues. CDR3 amino acids: CASRRGSTDTQYF. DNA of the CDR3: TGTGCCAGCAGGAGAGGGTCCACAGATACGCAGTATTTT.

Comment on this clone: The sample has other DNA sequences that encode this CDR3 too. The V and J genes are TRBV5-1 and TRBJ2-3; 14 bases map to TRBD2. CDR1 and CDR2 from the germline V gene are SGHRS and YFSETQ. There are 16 residues in the CDR3. J gave up 4 bases and V 4 bases, and 5 bases lay outside the gene matches. CDR3 sequence reads: CASSTGLAGVSDTQYF. For the CDR3, the DNA is TGCGCCAGCAGCACGGGACTAGCGGGAGTTTCAGATACGCAGTATTTT. The full variable domain, completed using reference TRBV5-1 and TRBJ2-3, is KAGVTQTPRYLIKTRGQQVTLSCSPISGHRSVSWYQQTPGQGLQFLFEYFSETQRNKGNFPGRFSGRQFSNSRSEMNVSTLELGDSALYLCASSTGLAGVSDTQYFGPGTRLTVL.

This chain connects TRBV11-2 to TRBJ2-3; 9 bases line up with TRBD1. Per germline, CDR1 SGHAT and CDR2 FQNNGV. This CDR3 is 17 amino acids long. The trim removed 3 bases at V and 1 base at J, leaving 8 bases unmatched. The CDR3 spells CASSFAGTGLGTDTQYF. The CDR3 DNA reads TGTGCCAGCAGCTTCGCCGGGACAGGGTTAGGCACAGATACGCAGTATTTT.

The chain combines TRBV19 with TRBJ1-5; TRBD1 matches 7 bases. V lost 2 bases, J lost 2 bases, and 6 bases stayed unmatched. From germline, CDR1 is LNHDA and CDR2 SQIVND (reference sequence). CDR3 size: 16 residues. The CDR3 here is CASSIRTGYRNQPQHF. The CDR3 coding sequence is TGTGCCAGTAGTATAAGGACAGGTTACCGCAATCAGCCCCAGCATTTT.

This chain links TRBV11-2 with TRBJ2-1; 7 nucleotides align to TRBD2. The CDR3 covers 16 residues. CDR1 SGHAT and CDR2 FQNNGV come from the germline V gene. Losses at the gene ends were 5 bases for V and 4 bases for J; bases not matched to a gene: 11. CDR3 sequence (DNA): TGTGCCAGCAGCCGACCCCTAGCGGCGTCTTACAATGAGCAGTTCTTC. This translates into CASSRPLAASYNEQFF.

The CDR3 nucleotides read TGTGCCAGCAGCGTAGGTGGGACTCGTTATAATGAGCAGTTCTTC. This codes for CASSVGGTRYNEQFF. The rearrangement links TRBV9 to TRBJ2-1; TRBD2 is a possible D gene (6 bases). From germline, CDR1 is SGDLS and CDR2 YYNGEE. V lost 0 bases to trimming and J lost 7 bases, with 14 bases between them. The CDR3 has 15 amino acids. The full variable domain, with the rest looked up from reference TRBV9 and TRBJ2-1, is DSGVTQTPKHLITATGQRVTLRCSPRSGDLSVYWYQQSLDQGLQFLIQYYNGEERAKGNILERFSAQQFPDLHSELNLSSLELGDSALYFCASSVGGTRYNEQFFGPGTRLTVL.

This clone was picked up one time. Its ends do not fully match the called genes, so a read error is possible. This chain connects TRBV6-6 to TRBJ1-5; no firm D call. CDR3 length equals 13 residues. Germline CDR1 and CDR2: MNHNY and SVGAGI (reference sequence). The CDR3 is CASSYDGRSGLTF. CDR3 in DNA: TGTGCCAGCAGTTACGATGGGCGATCAGGTTTAACATTT.

V usage is TRBV18 and J usage is TRBJ2-3; 10 bases align to TRBD2. V dropped 3 bases and J dropped 3; count of bases not matched to a gene: 6. The CDR3 has 16 amino acids. Per germline, CDR1 KGHSH and CDR2 LQKENI. The CDR3 loop is CASSPVASGSTDTQYF. As DNA, the CDR3 is TGTGCCAGCTCACCTGTGGCTAGCGGGAGTACAGATACGCAGTATTTT.

The chain recombines TRBV19 with TRBJ1-5, with D perhaps matching TRBD1 (6 bases). The V end was cut by 3 bases, the J end by 0 bases, with 9 bases between. Germline-derived CDR1 and CDR2 are LNHDA and SQIVND (reference sequence). This CDR3 has 15 amino acids. CDR3 sequence: CASSMTGHSNQPQHF. The CDR3 DNA follows: TGTGCCAGTAGTATGACAGGACATAGCAATCAGCCCCAGCATTTT.

The chain has TRBV4-1 and TRBJ2-7, with 9 positions matching TRBD2. The CDR3 totals 19 residues. From germline, CDR1 is MGHRA and CDR2 YSYEKL. V was clipped by 1 base and J by 0 bases; unmatched bases: 13. The DNA of the CDR3 is TGCGCCAGCAGCCAAGCCTTCTATGGGCTAGCGGGAATCTCCTACGAGCAGTACTTC. Its protein product is CASSQAFYGLAGISYEQYF.

The CDR3 region is CASSQGTGLNEQFF. The CDR3 coding sequence is TGCGCCAGCAGCCAAGGGACAGGGCTCAATGAGCAGTTCTTC. The gene calls are TRBV4-1 and TRBJ2-1, with TRBD1 identical over 8 bases. This CDR3 is 14 amino acids long. Per germline, CDR1 MGHRA and CDR2 YSYEKL. V dropped 1 base and J dropped 6; count of bases not matched to a gene: 2.

This clone was recorded a few times. This chain links TRBV10-3 with TRBJ1-3; possible D gene TRBD1, 5 bases. From germline, CDR1 is ENHRY and CDR2 SYGVKD. V was pared by 0 bases and J by 2 bases, with 8 bases between. The CDR3 sequence is 15 residues long. CDR3 DNA sequence: TGTGCCATCAGTGAGTCCGGGACCGCTGGAAACACCATATATTTT. Protein product: CAISESGTAGNTIYF.

V is TRBV7-9 and J is TRBJ1-2, with a possible D match to TRBD1 (5 bases). V lost 3 bases and J 6 bases, leaving 20 bases between the germline ends. The CDR3 runs to 16 residues. Germline loops: CDR1 SEHNR, CDR2 FQNEAQ (reference sequence). This CDR3 is CASSLKGLRDQDGYTF. The CDR3 DNA reads as TGTGCCAGCAGCTTGAAGGGTTTACGGGACCAAGATGGCTACACCTTC.

This chain links TRBV19 with TRBJ1-1; D is undetermined. The CDR3 extends over 15 amino acids. Germline-derived CDR1 and CDR2 are LNHDA and SQIVND (reference sequence). Trimming took off 3 bases at V and 3 bases at J, with 14 bases between the two ends. The DNA of the CDR3 is TGTGCCAGTAGTATTGGGAGGGCGAGGGACACTGAAGCTTTCTTT. This codes for CASSIGRARDTEAFF.

This chain uses TRBV7-8 with TRBJ2-5; 10 bases line up with TRBD2. Trimming took 4 bases from V and 5 from J; bases not matched to a gene: 10. CDR3 length: 16 amino acids. Germline CDR1 reads SGHVS; CDR2 reads FQNEAQ. CDR3 amino acids: CASSSSGAGGRETQYF. The CDR3 DNA follows: TGTGCCAGCAGCTCCTCGGGAGCGGGAGGGCGCGAGACCCAGTACTTC.

The V call is TRBV19, the J call TRBJ2-2, with 12 bases that match TRBD1. Germline V gene data show CDR1 as LNHDA and CDR2 as SQIVND (reference sequence). With V trimmed by 5 bases and J by 7 bases, 8 bases remained unmatched. This CDR3 spans 16 amino acids. CDR3 nucleotide sequence: TGTGCCAGTAGTCTTCGGGACAGGGGGCTGGGCGGGGAGCTGTTTTTT. Amino acids: CASSLRDRGLGGELFF.

The chain uses TRBV5-1 and TRBJ2-1; D is perhaps TRBD1 (7 bases). In germline, CDR1 is SGHRS, CDR2 YFSETQ. The CDR3 runs 16 residues. The V end lost 3 bases, the J end lost 4 bases, and 17 bases lay between the germline ends. CDR3 sequence reads: CASSSTRDSIYNEQFF. CDR3 DNA: TGCGCCAGCAGCTCGACTAGGGACAGCATTTACAATGAGCAGTTCTTC.

V is TRBV28 and J is TRBJ2-3; D tentatively fits TRBD1 or TRBD2 (6 bases each). Germline CDR1 and CDR2: MDHEN and SYDVKM. The CDR3 loop spans 16 amino acids. V was cut by 7 bases and J by 4 bases, with 21 bases left in between. CDR3: CASTGALLIRADTQYF. In nucleotides, the CDR3 is TGTGCCAGCACGGGGGCGTTGTTAATTAGGGCAGATACGCAGTATTTT.

This chain uses TRBV5-1 with TRBJ2-3, with 7 positions matching TRBD2. V lost 0 bases and J lost 3; bases outside the gene matches: 7. The germline CDR1 and CDR2 sequences are SGHRS and YFSETQ. The CDR3 covers 16 residues. The CDR3 DNA is TGCGCCAGCAGCTTGGAGAGCGGGATGAGTACAGATACGCAGTATTTT. It encodes CASSLESGMSTDTQYF.